This T cell receptor beta chain was sequenced in a study of T cells in Graves' hyperthyroidism and ophthalmopathy. V was shortened by 3 bases and J by 0 bases, with 11 bases between the two germline ends. Germline V gene lookup returns CDR1 LNHDA and CDR2 SQIVND (reference sequence). The CDR3 length is 15 residues. Amplification of TCR beta CDR3 regions was performed using RNA transcripts as template. HTBI primers were employed in a first-round RT-PCR of the TCR CDR3. Using its own MiXCR run on the multiplex PCR reads, TCRdb lists one record per CDR3 protein. The top ten clones hold about 45% of a sample with approximately 200,000 distinct CDR3 sequences, 15% to 20% of them seen once.

The chain carries TRBV19 and TRBJ1-1; maybe TRBD1 (5 bases). The sample consisted of blood. The TCR was taken from a man in his forties or fifties with Graves' hyperthyroidism. DNA of the CDR3: TGTGCCAGTAGTATCCCCCGAGGGGTGAACACTGAAGCTTTCTTT. This gives the protein CASSIPRGVNTEAFF.